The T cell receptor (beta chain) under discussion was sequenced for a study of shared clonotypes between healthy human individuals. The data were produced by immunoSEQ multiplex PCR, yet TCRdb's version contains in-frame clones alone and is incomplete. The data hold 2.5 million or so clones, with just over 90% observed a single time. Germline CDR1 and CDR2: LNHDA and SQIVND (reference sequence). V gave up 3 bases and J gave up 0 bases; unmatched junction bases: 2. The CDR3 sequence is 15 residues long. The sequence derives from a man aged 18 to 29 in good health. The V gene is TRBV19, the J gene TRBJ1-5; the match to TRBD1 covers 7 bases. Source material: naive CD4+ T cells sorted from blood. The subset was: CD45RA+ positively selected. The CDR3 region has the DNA TGTGCCAGTAGTATGGGACAGTATAGCAATCAGCCCCAGCATTTT. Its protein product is CASSMGQYSNQPQHF.